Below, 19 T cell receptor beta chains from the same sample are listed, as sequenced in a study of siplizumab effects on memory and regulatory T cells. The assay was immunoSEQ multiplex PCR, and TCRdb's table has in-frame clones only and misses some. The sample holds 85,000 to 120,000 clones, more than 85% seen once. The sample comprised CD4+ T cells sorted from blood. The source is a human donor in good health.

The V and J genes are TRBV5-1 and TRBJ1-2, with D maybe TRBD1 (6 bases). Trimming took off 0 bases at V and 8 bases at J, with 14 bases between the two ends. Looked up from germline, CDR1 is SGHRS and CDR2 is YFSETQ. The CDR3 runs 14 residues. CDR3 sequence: CASSLAWGLEGYTF. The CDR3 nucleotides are TGCGCCAGCAGCTTGGCCTGGGGGCTGGAGGGCTACACCTTC.

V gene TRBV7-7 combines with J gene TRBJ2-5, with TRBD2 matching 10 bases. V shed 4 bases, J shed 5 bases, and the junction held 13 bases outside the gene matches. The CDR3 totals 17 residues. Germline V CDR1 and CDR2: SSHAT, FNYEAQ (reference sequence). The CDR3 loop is CASSSNSGRQMGETQYF. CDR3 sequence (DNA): TGTGCCAGCAGCTCAAATAGCGGGAGGCAAATGGGGGAGACCCAGTACTTC. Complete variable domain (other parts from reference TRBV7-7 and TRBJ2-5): GAGVSQSPRYKVTKRGQDVTLRCDPISSHATLYWYQQALGQGPEFLTYFNYEAQPDKSGLPSDRFSAERPEGSISTLTIQRTEQRDSAMYRCASSSNSGRQMGETQYFGPGTRLLVL.

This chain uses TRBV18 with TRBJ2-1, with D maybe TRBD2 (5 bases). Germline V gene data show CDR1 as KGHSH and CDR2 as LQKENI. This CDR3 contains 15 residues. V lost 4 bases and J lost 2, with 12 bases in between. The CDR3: CASSQDSPTYNEQFF. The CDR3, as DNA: TGTGCCAGCTCACAGGACTCCCCCACCTACAATGAGCAGTTCTTC. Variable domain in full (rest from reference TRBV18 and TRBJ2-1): NAGVMQNPRHLVRRRGQEARLRCSPMKGHSHVYWYRQLPEEGLKFMVYLQKENIIDESGMPKERFSAEFPKEGPSILRIQQVVRGDSAAYFCASSQDSPTYNEQFFGPGTRLTVL.

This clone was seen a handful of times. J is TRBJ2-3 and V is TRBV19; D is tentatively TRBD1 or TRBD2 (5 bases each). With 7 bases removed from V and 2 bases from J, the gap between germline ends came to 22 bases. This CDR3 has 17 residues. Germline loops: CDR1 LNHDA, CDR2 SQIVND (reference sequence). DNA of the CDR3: TGTGCCAGTAAACGGCAAATGGGACGGCCCGACACAGATACGCAGTATTTT. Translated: CASKRQMGRPDTDTQYF.

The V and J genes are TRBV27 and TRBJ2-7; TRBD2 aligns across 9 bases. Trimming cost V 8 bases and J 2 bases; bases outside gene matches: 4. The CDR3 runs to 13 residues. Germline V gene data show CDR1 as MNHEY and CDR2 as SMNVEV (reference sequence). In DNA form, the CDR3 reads TGTGCCAGCTGGCCTAGCGGGACCTACGAGCAGTACTTC. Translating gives CASWPSGTYEQYF.

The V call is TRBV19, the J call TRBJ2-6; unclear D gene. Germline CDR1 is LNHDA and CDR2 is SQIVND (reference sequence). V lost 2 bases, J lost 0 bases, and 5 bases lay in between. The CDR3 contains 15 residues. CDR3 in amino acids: CASSIRRSGANVLTF. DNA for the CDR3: TGTGCCAGTAGTATAAGGCGCTCTGGGGCCAACGTCCTGACTTTC.

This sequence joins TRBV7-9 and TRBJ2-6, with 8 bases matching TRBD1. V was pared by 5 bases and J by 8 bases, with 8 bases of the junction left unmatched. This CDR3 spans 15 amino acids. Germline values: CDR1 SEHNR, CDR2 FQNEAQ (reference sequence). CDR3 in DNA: TGTGCCAGCAGCGCAGGGACAGGTGGAACCAACGTCCTGACTTTC. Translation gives CASSAGTGGTNVLTF.

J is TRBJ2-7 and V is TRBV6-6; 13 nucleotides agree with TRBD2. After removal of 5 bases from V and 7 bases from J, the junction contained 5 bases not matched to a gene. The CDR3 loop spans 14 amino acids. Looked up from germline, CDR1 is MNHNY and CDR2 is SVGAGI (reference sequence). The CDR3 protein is CASSRTSGSREQYF. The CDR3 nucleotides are TGTGCCAGCAGTCGGACTAGCGGGAGCCGAGAGCAGTACTTC.

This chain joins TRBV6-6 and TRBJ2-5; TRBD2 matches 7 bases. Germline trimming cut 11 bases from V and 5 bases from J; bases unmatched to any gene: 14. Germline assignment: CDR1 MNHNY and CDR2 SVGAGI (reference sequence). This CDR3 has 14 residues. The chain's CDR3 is CACTFGGKSETQYF. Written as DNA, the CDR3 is TGTGCCTGTACGTTCGGGGGGAAGAGTGAGACCCAGTACTTC.

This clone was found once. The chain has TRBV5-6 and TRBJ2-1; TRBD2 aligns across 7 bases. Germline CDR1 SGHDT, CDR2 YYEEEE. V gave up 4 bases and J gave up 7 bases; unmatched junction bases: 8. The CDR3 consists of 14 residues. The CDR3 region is CASSRGRAGNEQFF. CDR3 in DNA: TGTGCCAGCAGCCGAGGCCGAGCGGGAAATGAGCAGTTCTTC.

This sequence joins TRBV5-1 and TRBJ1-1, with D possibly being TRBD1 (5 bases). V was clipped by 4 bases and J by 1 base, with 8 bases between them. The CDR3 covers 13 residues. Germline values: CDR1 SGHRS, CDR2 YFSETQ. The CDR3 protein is CASSLQENTEAFF. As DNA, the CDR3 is TGCGCCAGCAGCCTACAGGAGAACACTGAAGCTTTCTTT. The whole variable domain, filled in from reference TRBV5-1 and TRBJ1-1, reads KAGVTQTPRYLIKTRGQQVTLSCSPISGHRSVSWYQQTPGQGLQFLFEYFSETQRNKGNFPGRFSGRQFSNSRSEMNVSTLELGDSALYLCASSLQENTEAFFGQGTRLTVV.

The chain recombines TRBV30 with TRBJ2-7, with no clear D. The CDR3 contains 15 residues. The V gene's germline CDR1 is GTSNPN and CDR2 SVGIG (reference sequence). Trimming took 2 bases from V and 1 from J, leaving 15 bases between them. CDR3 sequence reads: CAWSLENKPSYEQYF. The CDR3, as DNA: TGTGCCTGGAGTTTGGAGAACAAGCCATCCTACGAGCAGTACTTC.

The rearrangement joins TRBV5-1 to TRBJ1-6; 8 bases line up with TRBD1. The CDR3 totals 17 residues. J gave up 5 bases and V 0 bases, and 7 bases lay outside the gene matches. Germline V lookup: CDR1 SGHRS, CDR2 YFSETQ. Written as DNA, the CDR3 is TGCGCCAGCAGCTTGGCCGTTGGACAGGGAGATAATTCACCCCTCCACTTT. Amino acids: CASSLAVGQGDNSPLHF.

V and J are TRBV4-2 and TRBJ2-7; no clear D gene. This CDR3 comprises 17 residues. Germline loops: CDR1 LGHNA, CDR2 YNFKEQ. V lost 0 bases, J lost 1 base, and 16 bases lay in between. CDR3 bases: TGTGCCAGCAGCCAAGATCTTGGCAGGACCGGTTCCTACGAGCAGTACTTC. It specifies CASSQDLGRTGSYEQYF.

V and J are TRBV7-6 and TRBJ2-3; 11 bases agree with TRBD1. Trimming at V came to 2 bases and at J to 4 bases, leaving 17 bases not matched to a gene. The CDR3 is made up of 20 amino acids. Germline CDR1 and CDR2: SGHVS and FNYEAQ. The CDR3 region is CASSLWGRTGGAYSADTQYF. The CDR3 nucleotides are TGTGCCAGCAGCTTATGGGGTCGGACAGGGGGCGCTTATAGCGCAGATACGCAGTATTTT.

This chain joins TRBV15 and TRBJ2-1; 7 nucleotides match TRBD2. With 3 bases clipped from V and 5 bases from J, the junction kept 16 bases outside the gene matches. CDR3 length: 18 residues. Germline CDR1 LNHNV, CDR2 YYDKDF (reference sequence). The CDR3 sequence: CATSRMPILSGKDNEQFF. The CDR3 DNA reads TGTGCCACCAGCAGGATGCCCATTCTGAGCGGGAAAGACAATGAGCAGTTCTTC.

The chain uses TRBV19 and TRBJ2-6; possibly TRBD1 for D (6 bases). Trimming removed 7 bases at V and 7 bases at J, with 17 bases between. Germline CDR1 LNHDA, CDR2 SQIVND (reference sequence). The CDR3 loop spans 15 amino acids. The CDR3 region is CASNNRVITANVLTF. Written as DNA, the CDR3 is TGTGCCAGTAATAACAGGGTGATAACAGCCAACGTCCTGACTTTC.

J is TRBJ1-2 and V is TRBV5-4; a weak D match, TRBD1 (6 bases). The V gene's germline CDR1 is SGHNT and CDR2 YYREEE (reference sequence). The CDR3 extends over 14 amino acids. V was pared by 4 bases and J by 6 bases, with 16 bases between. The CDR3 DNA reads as TGTGCCAGCAGCGGGGGGGCCGGGCGTAATGGCTACACCTTC. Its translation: CASSGGAGRNGYTF.

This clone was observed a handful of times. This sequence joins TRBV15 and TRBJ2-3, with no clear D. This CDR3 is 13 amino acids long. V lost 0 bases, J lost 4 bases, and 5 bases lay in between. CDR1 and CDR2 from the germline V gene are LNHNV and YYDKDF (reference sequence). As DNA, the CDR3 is TGTGCCACCAGCAGAGATATCGCAGATACGCAGTATTTT. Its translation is CATSRDIADTQYF.